This TCR beta chain was profiled in a study of cytomegalovirus exposure and HLA in healthy donors. Turning to the study itself: The 90 to 150 validation repertoires and the approximately 630 first-cohort repertoires shared a platform, a later analysis reported. Notes on the study in general: The TCR clusters that emerged in the first cohort tended, a later analysis found, to co-occur in the 110 or so validation repertoires. A few CMV-associated chains proved CMV antigen-specific in vitro.

Trimming took off 4 bases at V and 9 bases at J, with 10 bases between the two ends. Germline assignment: CDR1 MNHEY and CDR2 SMNVEV (reference sequence). The CDR3 totals 12 residues. Regarding this clone: Its antigen is not known.

Clones were read by immunoSEQ multiplex PCR, and TCRdb kept only the in-frame ones, dropping some. Altogether around 55,000 clones are present, around 90% being singletons, with the ten largest covering roughly 3%. Sequencing input: PBMCs. The J gene is TRBJ2-1, the V gene TRBV27, with a weak D call TRBD1 (5 bases). The receptor was isolated from a man younger than 35 in good health and CMV-seronegative. The CDR3 here is CASSSGRSEQFF. The CDR3 DNA follows: TGTGCCAGCAGTTCAGGGCGGTCTGAGCAGTTCTTC.